This record concerns one T cell receptor beta chain sequence. This sample is drawn from a study of blood T cell repertoires in COVID-19. Per the study methods: From reference gene primer amplification, estimates of nucleated cell counts were derived. The repertoire was sequenced with immunoSEQ multiplex PCR; TCRdb's copy has only in-frame clones and lacks some. The V and J calls and clone size are taken from that table; D and trimming were inferred from the DNA. The profile covers just under 250,000 clones, with around 85% appearing a single time and about 3% taken by the ten largest. This CDR3 comprises 11 residues. Germline lookup yields CDR1 WSHSY and CDR2 SAAADI. The V end lost 4 bases, the J end lost 6 bases, and 3 bases lay between the germline ends.

This sequence originates from a young woman who had recovered from COVID-19. The V and J genes are TRBV10-2 and TRBJ2-2; D uncertain. The specimen sequenced was peripheral blood. The CDR3 loop is CASSVAGELFF. The CDR3, as DNA: TGCGCCAGCAGTGTCGCCGGGGAGCTGTTTTTT.